The T cell receptor (beta chain) described here comes from a study of OX40 agonist ivuxolimab in advanced cancers. About the investigation overall: Ivuxolimab was a fully human IgG2 agonistic monoclonal antibody targeting the costimulatory receptor OX40 (CD134). Among the approximately 54 dose-escalation patients, about 19 had hepatocellular carcinoma, about 15 melanoma, 9 renal cell carcinoma and 9 head and neck cancer. The monotherapy dose-escalation portion (N of about 47 patients) of the phase I ivuxolimab trial is reported in the paper. Intravenous ivuxolimab was administered to patients every 2 weeks at six dose levels: 0.01, 0.1, 0.3, 1.5, 3 and 10 mg/kg. In the dose-escalation cohort, around 80% of patients were male, and the mean age was 60 years with a range of roughly 20 to 80. Patients were allowed to have had prior anti-PD-1, anti-PD-L1 or anti-CTLA-4 therapy, and 40% of the dose-escalation patients had previously received checkpoint inhibitors. Partial responses occurred in three dose-escalation patients, of whom one had hepatocellular carcinoma and two had cutaneous melanoma. The point of sequencing TCRbeta in the periphery was to test whether ivuxolimab changed TCR sequence diversity and drove clonal T-cell expansion. Overall results and qualifications from the work: After ivuxolimab, more expanded clones were found on average in CD8+ T cells than in CD4+ T cells. In partial responders in the 0.1-3.0 mg/kg groups, normalized peripheral clonal expansion was found to be among the lowest, especially among CD8+ T cells. Clonal expansion of both CD4+ and CD8+ blood T cells was observed from baseline to week 6 at doses 0.1 to 3.0 mg/kg. The antigen specificity of the peripheral T cells that underwent clonal expansion was not determined. Low levels of normalized T-cell clonal expansion were also shown by some nonresponding patients.

A note on this clone: The specificity of this receptor is unknown. The sample holds no much larger clone one base away, and base qualities are not on file.

To sequence the TCRbeta CDR3 region, genomic DNA was isolated from the sorted cells. The immunoSEQ Assay was used to sequence the TCRbeta CDR3 regions. Held by TCRdb, this immuneACCESS table contains in-frame sequences only and omits some clones. Under half of the omission traces to an unresolved V gene where checked; the cause of the rest is unknown. This sample lists 40,000 or so clones; around nine tenths were detected once. Of the sample, less than 25% falls within the top ten clones. The trial excluded patients who had a history of autoimmune disease or who were on systemic immunosuppression. Peripheral blood for TCR sequencing was collected from all dose cohorts at baseline, on cycle 4 day 1, and on cycle 7 day 1. The samples were drawn from a first-in-human, open-label, multicenter phase I dose-escalation trial of ivuxolimab. The trial enrolled adults with locally advanced or metastatic head and neck squamous cell, hepatocellular, melanoma or renal cell carcinoma. Before TCR sequencing, CD4+ T cells and CD8+ T cells from peripheral blood were sorted into separate populations.

From the germline V gene, CDR1 is SGHRS and CDR2 is YFSETQ. The CDR3 contains 15 residues, cysteine and phenylalanine counted. Only the CDR3 DNA stays, 45 bases, in frame from base 1. V has 7 bases trimmed and J has 0 bases trimmed; junction bases matching no gene number 8. The sequence came from an adult with an advanced solid tumor such as melanoma, head and neck, liver or kidney cancer. The rearranged segments are TRBV5-1 and TRBJ2-7; 9 bases in the junction line up with TRBD2. The sequenced sample was CD4+ or CD8+ T cells sorted from blood, obtained in a trial of the OX40 agonist ivuxolimab. The nucleotide sequence reads as follows: TGCGCCAGCGCCAGACGGACTAGCGCCTCCTACGAGCAGTACTTC. Its translation reads: CASARRTSASYEQYF.